These 29 T cell receptor beta chains came from one sample sequenced in a study of graft-versus-host responses after intestinal transplantation. TCRdb's copy holds only in-frame clones and misses some; the assay was immunoSEQ multiplex PCR. The repertoire includes roughly 43,000 clones, around 96% of them detected once, and about 1.6% sits in the top ten. The source material was PBMCs, sampled around 330 days after intestinal transplant. Source of these receptors: a human patient who received an intestinal transplant, so some T cells may come from the graft donor.

The CDR3, as DNA: TGTGCCAGCTCACCATTGGATTACAATGAGCAGTTCTTC. It encodes CASSPLDYNEQFF. The rearrangement uses TRBV18 and TRBJ2-1; the D is unclear. This CDR3 spans 13 amino acids. CDR1 is KGHSH, CDR2 LQKENI, per germline. Deletions cut 2 bases from V and 4 bases from J, with 6 bases between.

This chain links TRBV5-4 with TRBJ2-1; 8 nucleotides match TRBD2. After removal of 4 bases from V and 7 bases from J, the junction contained 16 bases not matched to a gene. CDR1 SGHNT and CDR2 YYREEE come from the germline V gene (reference sequence). The CDR3 loop spans 17 amino acids. In DNA, the CDR3 is TGTGCCAGCAGCCTAGGGCCCCCCCGGGAGGGTAAGAATGAGCAGTTCTTC. It translates to CASSLGPPREGKNEQFF. The full variable domain, in which reference TRBV5-4 and TRBJ2-1 provide the parts outside the CDR3, is ETGVTQSPTHLIKTRGQQVTLRCSSQSGHNTVSWYQQALGQGPQFIFQYYREEENGRGNFPPRFSGLQFPNYSSELNVNALELDDSALYLCASSLGPPREGKNEQFFGPGTRLTVL.

This chain uses TRBV2 with TRBJ2-3, with TRBD1 matching over 10 bases. With 6 bases clipped from V and 3 bases from J, the junction kept 6 bases outside the gene matches. The V gene's germline CDR1 is SNHLY and CDR2 FYNNEI. This CDR3 is 15 amino acids long. The DNA of the CDR3 is TGTGCCAGCAGGGCCGGGACAGGGGTTACAGATACGCAGTATTTT. Amino acid sequence: CASRAGTGVTDTQYF.

This clone was seen just once. CDR3 sequence: CASRAQGPEQYF. The CDR3 DNA reads as TGTGCCAGTAGGGCACAGGGCCCCGAGCAGTACTTC. The gene calls are TRBV19 and TRBJ2-5; D is possibly TRBD1 (6 bases). The DNA end lines up better with TRBJ2-7; the J call may be wrong. CDR1 LNHDA and CDR2 SQIVND come from the germline V gene (reference sequence). CDR3 size: 12 residues.

This chain joins TRBV27 and TRBJ1-5; D may be TRBD1 (5 bases). V lost 3 bases and J 1 base, leaving 10 bases between the germline ends. The CDR3 length is 15 residues. Germline values: CDR1 MNHEY, CDR2 SMNVEV (reference sequence). CDR3 amino acids: CASSFIGTSNQPQHF. CDR3 sequence (DNA): TGTGCCAGCAGTTTCATAGGGACCAGCAATCAGCCCCAGCATTTT.

The chain employs TRBV7-3 and TRBJ2-7; 8 positions match TRBD1. From germline, CDR1 is SGHTA and CDR2 FQGTGA. The CDR3 has 15 amino acids. With 5 bases clipped from V and 2 bases from J, the junction kept 8 bases outside the gene matches. The DNA of the CDR3 is TGTGCCAGCAGCCTCTCCGGGACAGGTCCCTACGAGCAGTACTTC. It translates to CASSLSGTGPYEQYF. Together with reference TRBV7-3 and TRBJ2-7, the CDR3 gives the full variable domain: GAGVSQTPSNKVTEKGKYVELRCDPISGHTALYWYRQSLGQGPEFLIYFQGTGAADDSGLPNDRFFAVRPEGSVSTLKIQRTERGDSAVYLCASSLSGTGPYEQYFGPGTRLTVT.

The chain couples TRBV5-1 to TRBJ2-7; TRBD2 matches at 14 bases. Germline V gene data show CDR1 as SGHRS and CDR2 as YFSETQ. This CDR3 has 17 amino acids. The V and J ends lost 4 bases and 7 bases, in that order; junction bases with no gene match: 13. CDR3 nucleotide sequence: TGCGCCAGCAGCCTGGGACTAGCGGGAGAAATCTGGGGGGAGCAGTACTTC. This sequence encodes CASSLGLAGEIWGEQYF.

The genes are TRBV12-5 and TRBJ2-1, with TRBD1 identical over 8 bases. Germline assignment: CDR1 LGHNT and CDR2 FRNRAP. The CDR3 spans 16 residues. V dropped 4 bases and J dropped 2; count of bases not matched to a gene: 7. Here the CDR3 reads CASGWPGQGTYNEQFF. CDR3 in DNA: TGTGCTAGTGGTTGGCCCGGACAGGGCACCTACAATGAGCAGTTCTTC.

The rearrangement joins TRBV11-2 to TRBJ2-7; D call uncertain. V was cut by 1 base and J by 2 bases, with 9 bases left in between. The V gene's germline CDR1 is SGHAT and CDR2 FQNNGV. The CDR3 runs to 14 residues. The chain's CDR3 is CASSLATDPYEQYF. The CDR3 DNA reads as TGTGCCAGCAGCTTAGCTACAGACCCCTACGAGCAGTACTTC.

The chain links TRBV6-6 to TRBJ2-7, with D unresolved. The CDR3 totals 15 residues. Germline lookup yields CDR1 MNHNY and CDR2 SVGAGI (reference sequence). The V end was cut by 6 bases, the J end by 5 bases, with 20 bases between. CDR3 sequence (DNA): TGTGCCAGCAGGCAACCCACCGTGACGGGCCACGAGCAGTACTTC. Translating it yields CASRQPTVTGHEQYF.

This chain uses TRBV19 with TRBJ2-4, with D hard to call. The CDR3 sequence is 14 residues long. V was pared by 7 bases and J by 2 bases, with 12 bases between. Germline V gene sequence: CDR1 LNHDA, CDR2 SQIVND (reference sequence). CDR3 DNA: TGTGCCAGTACGGCCCACACGTCCAAAAACATTCAGTACTTC. The encoded protein is CASTAHTSKNIQYF. The full variable domain, completed using reference TRBV19 and TRBJ2-4, is DGGITQSPKYLFRKEGQNVTLSCEQNLNHDAMYWYRQDPGQGLRLIYYSQIVNDFQKGDIAEGYSVSREKKESFPLTVTSAQKNPTAFYLCASTAHTSKNIQYFGAGTRLSVL.

This clone was seen a single time. The CDR3 DNA reads TGTGCCAGCAGCTTATACAGGGGAAACACCATATATTTT. This translates into CASSLYRGNTIYF. The gene calls are TRBV11-2 and TRBJ1-3; the D gene is possibly TRBD1 (5 bases). The CDR3 is 13 amino acids. V was shortened by 2 bases and J by 4 bases, with 6 bases between the two germline ends. Germline CDR1 and CDR2: SGHAT and FQNNGV.

V is TRBV6-5 and J is TRBJ1-2; D is uncertain. The germline CDR1 and CDR2 sequences are MNHEY and SVGAGI. The CDR3 totals 13 residues. V lost 5 bases and J lost 8, with 15 bases in between. DNA for the CDR3: TGTGCCAGCAGTGAAAATAGAGGGTTCGGCTACACCTTC. Amino acids: CASSENRGFGYTF.

The chain is built from TRBV6-5 and TRBJ2-7; tentative D call: TRBD2 (6 bases). Germline V gene lookup returns CDR1 MNHEY and CDR2 SVGAGI. Between the trimmed V and J ends, which lost 1 base and 4 bases, there was a span of 14 bases. The CDR3 has 15 amino acids. In nucleotides, the CDR3 is TGTGCCAGCAGTTACTGGCGGGGCCCAAGGTACGAGCAGTACTTC. It codes for CASSYWRGPRYEQYF.

The rearrangement links TRBV18 to TRBJ2-1; D is uncertain. V lost 3 bases, J lost 7 bases, and 13 bases lay in between. The germline V gene has CDR1 KGHSH and CDR2 LQKENI. The CDR3 is 14 residues long. The CDR3 spells CASSPSWVRNEQFF. CDR3 sequence (DNA): TGTGCCAGCTCACCCTCGTGGGTGCGTAATGAGCAGTTCTTC.

The rearrangement links TRBV4-1 to TRBJ1-1; D remains unclear. Trimming shortened V by 0 bases and J by 1 base, and 12 bases separated the two germline ends. Germline V CDR1 and CDR2: MGHRA, YSYEKL. The CDR3 contains 16 residues. In DNA form, the CDR3 reads TGCGCCAGCAGCCAAGATTCAGGCCAGGCGAACACTGAAGCTTTCTTT. Translated: CASSQDSGQANTEAFF.

As concerns this clone: The CDR3 does not end in the conserved phenylalanine or tryptophan, so this is likely a read error. The limits of the CDR3 on the DNA are not certain, so only TCRdb's listed CDR3 is given. The chain recombines TRBV11-2 with TRBJ1-1; TRBD1 is taken as the D call from the table, unchecked against the DNA. Germline V lookup: CDR1 SGHAT, CDR2 FQNNGV. The CDR3 adds up to 13 amino acids, both ends counted. CDR3 protein: CASSVNHRVVIPI.

The chain combines TRBV6-5 with TRBJ2-5; 9 bases align to TRBD1. The CDR3 sequence is 16 residues long. Unmatched junction bases numbered 9, after V lost 2 bases and J lost 5 bases. Germline CDR1 is MNHEY and CDR2 is SVGAGI. CDR3 protein: CASSYGGGQGWETQYF. In DNA, the CDR3 is TGTGCCAGCAGTTACGGTGGGGGACAGGGCTGGGAGACCCAGTACTTC.

The chain recombines TRBV6-5 with TRBJ2-6; D uncertain. This CDR3 comprises 16 residues. CDR1 is MNHEY and CDR2 is SVGAGI in the germline V gene. V lost 4 bases and J lost 0, with 10 bases in between. CDR3 sequence: CASSSPGLSGANVLTF. The CDR3 DNA follows: TGTGCCAGCAGTTCCCCGGGCCTCTCTGGGGCCAACGTCCTGACTTTC.

The CDR3 sequence is CASSYDRGQGGELFF. The CDR3, as DNA: TGTGCCAGCAGCTACGACAGGGGGCAGGGCGGGGAGCTGTTTTTT. V usage is TRBV13 and J usage is TRBJ2-2, with 10 nucleotides matching TRBD1. This CDR3 contains 15 residues. Germline CDR1 is PRHDT and CDR2 is FYEKMQ (reference sequence). The junction had 6 bases not matched to a gene; V was cut back by 4 bases and J by 7 bases.

The chain carries TRBV30 and TRBJ1-3; no reliable D call. This CDR3 region has 12 residues. The V end lost 4 bases, the J end lost 0 bases, and 4 bases lay between the germline ends. The germline gives CDR1 GTSNPN, CDR2 SVGIG (reference sequence). The CDR3 protein is CAWMFSGNTIYF. For the CDR3, the DNA is TGTGCCTGGATGTTCTCTGGAAACACCATATATTTT.

This chain links TRBV9 with TRBJ2-3, with TRBD2 matching over 9 bases. This CDR3 is built from 14 residues. Trimming cost V 2 bases and J 9 bases; bases outside gene matches: 7. Looked up from germline, CDR1 is SGDLS and CDR2 is YYNGEE. The CDR3 spells CASSVRLAAETQYF. The CDR3 DNA is TGTGCCAGCAGCGTCCGACTAGCGGCTGAAACGCAGTATTTT.

The V call is TRBV11-2, the J call TRBJ2-7; 9 bases fit TRBD2. Looked up from germline, CDR1 is SGHAT and CDR2 is FQNNGV. With V trimmed by 3 bases and J by 6 bases, 9 bases remained unmatched. CDR3 length: 15 amino acids. This CDR3 is CASSFTSGSSVEQYF. The CDR3 DNA sequence: TGTGCCAGCAGCTTTACTAGCGGGTCGAGTGTCGAGCAGTACTTC.

The gene calls are TRBV12-5 and TRBJ2-7, with D possibly TRBD1 on 6 matching bases. V was pared by 8 bases and J by 6 bases, with 14 bases between. The CDR3 sequence is 12 residues long. The germline V gene encodes CDR1 LGHNT and CDR2 FRNRAP. CDR3 in DNA: TGTGCTAGTTCGGTAACAGGGTCCGAGCAGTACTTC. This encodes CASSVTGSEQYF.

The V call is TRBV6-5, the J call TRBJ1-3; TRBD1 might be the D (5 bases). The length of the CDR3 is 16 residues. V lost 3 bases, J lost 4 bases, and 16 bases lay in between. Germline lookup yields CDR1 MNHEY and CDR2 SVGAGI. CDR3: CASSYQSQGSGNTIYF. CDR3 nucleotide sequence: TGTGCCAGCAGTTATCAAAGCCAGGGTTCCGGAAACACCATATATTTT.

The rearrangement links TRBV7-9 to TRBJ2-3, with unresolved D. There are 13 residues in the CDR3. Looked up from germline, CDR1 is SEHNR and CDR2 is FQNEAQ (reference sequence). Between the trimmed V and J ends, which lost 2 bases and 4 bases, there was a span of 7 bases. The CDR3 coding sequence is TGTGCCAGCAGCTTAAAAGGCCCAGATACGCAGTATTTT. Protein: CASSLKGPDTQYF. Based on the CDR3 plus reference TRBV7-9 and TRBJ2-3, the full variable domain is DTGVSQNPRHKITKRGQNVTFRCDPISEHNRLYWYRQTLGQGPEFLTYFQNEAQLEKSRLLSDRFSAERPKGSFSTLEIQRTEQGDSAMYLCASSLKGPDTQYFGPGTRLTVL.

V gene TRBV2 combines with J gene TRBJ1-2; TRBD1 agrees at 10 bases. V trimming: 6 bases; J trimming: 7 bases; junction bases outside the gene matches: 8. The CDR3 loop spans 14 amino acids. Germline V gene data show CDR1 as SNHLY and CDR2 as FYNNEI. CDR3 sequence (DNA): TGTGCCAGCAGCGGGACAGGGGAAAAGAGTGGCTACACCTTC. Translating gives CASSGTGEKSGYTF. The full variable domain, in which reference TRBV2 and TRBJ1-2 provide the parts outside the CDR3, is EPEVTQTPSHQVTQMGQEVILRCVPISNHLYFYWYRQILGQKVEFLVSFYNNEISEKSEIFDDQFSVERPDGSNFTLKIRSTKLEDSAMYFCASSGTGEKSGYTFGSGTRLTVV.

The DNA for the CDR3 is TGTGCCAGCTCACCTGAGGGCTCCTATGGCTACACCTTC. Its protein is CASSPEGSYGYTF. The chain carries TRBV18 and TRBJ1-2, with no clear D. Per the germline V gene, CDR1 is KGHSH and CDR2 is LQKENI. The CDR3 extends over 13 amino acids. With 3 bases removed from V and 4 bases from J, the gap between germline ends came to 9 bases.

J is TRBJ2-1 and V is TRBV19; TRBD1 matches 7 bases. Trimming took 3 bases from V and 7 from J; bases not matched to a gene: 12. The CDR3 consists of 16 residues. The germline V gene has CDR1 LNHDA and CDR2 SQIVND (reference sequence). The CDR3 loop reads CASSIDRVVTWNEQFF. CDR3 coding DNA: TGTGCCAGTAGTATCGACAGGGTCGTAACCTGGAATGAGCAGTTCTTC.